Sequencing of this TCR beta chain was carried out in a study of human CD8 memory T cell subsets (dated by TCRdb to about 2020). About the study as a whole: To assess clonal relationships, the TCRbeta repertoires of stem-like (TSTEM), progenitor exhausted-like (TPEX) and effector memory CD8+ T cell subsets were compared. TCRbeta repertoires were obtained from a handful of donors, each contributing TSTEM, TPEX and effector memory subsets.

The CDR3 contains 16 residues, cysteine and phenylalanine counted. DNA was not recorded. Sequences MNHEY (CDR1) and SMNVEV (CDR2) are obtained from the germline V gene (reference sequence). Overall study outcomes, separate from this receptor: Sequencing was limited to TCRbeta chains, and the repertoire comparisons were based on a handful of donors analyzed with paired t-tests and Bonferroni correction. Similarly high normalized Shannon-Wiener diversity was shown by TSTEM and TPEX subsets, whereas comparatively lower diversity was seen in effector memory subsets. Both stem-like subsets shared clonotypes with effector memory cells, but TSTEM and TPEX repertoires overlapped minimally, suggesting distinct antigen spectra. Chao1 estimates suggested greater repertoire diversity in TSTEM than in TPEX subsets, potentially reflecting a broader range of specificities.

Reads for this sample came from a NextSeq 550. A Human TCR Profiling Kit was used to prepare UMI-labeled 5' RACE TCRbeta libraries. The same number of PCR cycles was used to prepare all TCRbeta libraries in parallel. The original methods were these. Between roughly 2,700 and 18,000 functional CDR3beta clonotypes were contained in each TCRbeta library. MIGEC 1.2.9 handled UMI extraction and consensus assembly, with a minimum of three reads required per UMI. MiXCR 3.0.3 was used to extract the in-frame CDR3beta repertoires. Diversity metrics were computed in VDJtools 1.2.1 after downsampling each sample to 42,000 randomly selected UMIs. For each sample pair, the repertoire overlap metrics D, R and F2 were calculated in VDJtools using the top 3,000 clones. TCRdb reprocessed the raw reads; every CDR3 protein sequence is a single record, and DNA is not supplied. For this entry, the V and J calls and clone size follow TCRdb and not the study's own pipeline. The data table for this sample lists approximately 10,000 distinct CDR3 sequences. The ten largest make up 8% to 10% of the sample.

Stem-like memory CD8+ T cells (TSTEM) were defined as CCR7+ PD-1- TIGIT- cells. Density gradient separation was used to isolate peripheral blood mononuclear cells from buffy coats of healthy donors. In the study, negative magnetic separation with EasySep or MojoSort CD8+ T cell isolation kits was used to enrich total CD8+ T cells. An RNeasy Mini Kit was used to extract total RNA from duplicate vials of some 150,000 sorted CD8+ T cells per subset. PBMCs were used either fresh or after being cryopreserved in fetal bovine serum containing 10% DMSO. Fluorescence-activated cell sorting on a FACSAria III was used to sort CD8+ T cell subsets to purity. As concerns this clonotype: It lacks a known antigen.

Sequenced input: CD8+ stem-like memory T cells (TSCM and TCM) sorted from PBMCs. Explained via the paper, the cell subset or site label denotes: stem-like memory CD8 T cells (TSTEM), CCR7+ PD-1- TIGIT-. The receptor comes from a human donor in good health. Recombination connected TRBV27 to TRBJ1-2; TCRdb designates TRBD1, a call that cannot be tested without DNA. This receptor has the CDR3 CASSPDPTGTGAGYTF.